The 27 T cell receptor beta chains below come from one sample, sequenced in a study of blood T cell repertoires in COVID-19. The repertoire was sequenced with immunoSEQ multiplex PCR; TCRdb's copy has only in-frame clones and lacks some. This sample carries 100,000 to 130,000 clones, 80% to 90% of them seen once, and the ten largest clones take roughly 4.9%. The sample comprised peripheral blood. Receptor source: a middle-aged man with active or convalescent COVID-19.

The CDR3: CASSSTTGTSGGDTQYF. DNA for the CDR3: TGTGCCAGCAGCTCTACAACCGGGACTAGCGGGGGAGATACGCAGTATTTT. V usage is TRBV3-1 (or the pseudogene TRBV3-2) and J usage is TRBJ2-3, with 14 bases that match TRBD2. Trimming removed 5 bases from V and 5 bases from J; junction bases left unmatched: 9. From germline, CDR1 is LGHDT and CDR2 YNNKEL (reference sequence). The CDR3 covers 17 residues.

There are a few counts of this clone. At the DNA level, this CDR3 is encoded by other sequences in the same sample as well. The V gene is TRBV18, the J gene TRBJ1-5; 9 positions agree with TRBD1. V trimming: 0 bases; J trimming: 0 bases; junction bases outside the gene matches: 3. This CDR3 region has 17 residues. Germline assignment: CDR1 KGHSH and CDR2 LQKENI. The CDR3 region has the DNA TGTGCCAGCTCACCACCGACAGGGGGTTATAGCAATCAGCCCCAGCATTTT. This sequence encodes CASSPPTGGYSNQPQHF.

The V call is TRBV28, the J call TRBJ2-7, with 9 bases identical to TRBD2. The CDR3 covers 16 residues. The V and J ends lost 4 bases and 3 bases, in that order; junction bases with no gene match: 10. Germline V gene data show CDR1 as MDHEN and CDR2 as SYDVKM. CDR3 sequence reads: CASSSPTSGYLYEQYF. CDR3 nucleotides: TGTGCCAGCAGTTCCCCGACTAGCGGATATCTCTACGAGCAGTACTTC. Supplemented by reference TRBV28 and TRBJ2-7, the full variable domain reads DVKVTQSSRYLVKRTGEKVFLECVQDMDHENMFWYRQDPGLGLRLIYFSYDVKMKEKGDIPEGYSVSREKKERFSLILESASTNQTSMYLCASSSPTSGYLYEQYFGPGTRLTVT.

The V and J genes are TRBV7-9 and TRBJ1-2, with D hard to call. Germline CDR1 and CDR2: SEHNR and FQNEAQ (reference sequence). Trimming stripped 5 bases from V and 4 bases from J, with 8 bases between. The CDR3 totals 12 residues. CDR3 residues: CASSEVAYGYTF. CDR3 nucleotides: TGTGCCAGCAGCGAGGTTGCCTATGGCTACACCTTC.

The chain carries TRBV5-1 and TRBJ2-7, with 7 bases aligning to TRBD1. The V and J ends lost 2 bases and 4 bases, in that order; junction bases with no gene match: 3. The CDR3 consists of 13 residues. The germline CDR1 and CDR2 sequences are SGHRS and YFSETQ. CDR3 sequence: CASSFTGEYEQYF. As DNA, the CDR3 is TGCGCCAGCAGCTTCACAGGGGAGTACGAGCAGTACTTC.

J is TRBJ2-2 and V is TRBV3-1 (or the pseudogene TRBV3-2); 14 bases are a match to TRBD2. Germline V gene lookup returns CDR1 LGHDT and CDR2 YNNKEL (reference sequence). V lost 4 bases to trimming and J lost 4 bases; unmatched junction nucleotides: 2. The CDR3 consists of 16 residues. In nucleotides, the CDR3 is TGTGCCAGCAGCCCGGGACTAGCGGGAGTCACCGGGGAGCTGTTTTTT. Translating it yields CASSPGLAGVTGELFF.

Note on this clone: An end of the junction does not agree with germline; a read error may underlie this. V usage is TRBV6-5 and J usage is TRBJ1-2, with D tentatively TRBD1 (5 bases). Germline V gene sequence: CDR1 MNHEY, CDR2 SVGAGI. The CDR3 runs 11 residues. Here the CDR3 DNA reads TGTGCCAGCAGTTACCCGGGGGACTTACTCTTC. It is translated as CASSYPGDLLF.

The rearrangement links TRBV7-2 to TRBJ2-2; tentative D call: TRBD1 (7 bases). Between the trimmed V and J ends, which lost 2 bases and 5 bases, there was a span of 15 bases. Germline V gives CDR1 SGHTA, CDR2 FQGNSA. The CDR3 sequence is 16 residues long. In DNA form, the CDR3 reads TGTGCCAGCAGCTTAATCCCGGCAGGGGGGACCGGGGAGCTGTTTTTT. Its protein product is CASSLIPAGGTGELFF.

The table lists this clone with a few counts. V gene TRBV11-1 combines with J gene TRBJ1-5, with D possibly being TRBD1 (5 bases). The V gene's germline CDR1 is SGHAT and CDR2 FQDESV (reference sequence). CDR3 length equals 16 residues. Trimming shortened V by 5 bases and J by 0 bases, and 14 bases separated the two germline ends. The CDR3, as DNA: TGTGCCAGCAGCCGAGGGGAGGGATATAGCAATCAGCCCCAGCATTTT. It is translated as CASSRGEGYSNQPQHF.

The CDR3 sequence: CASSSQGQSYGYTF. The CDR3 nucleotides read TGTGCCAGCAGCTCACAGGGCCAGAGCTATGGCTACACCTTC. The chain recombines TRBV7-9 with TRBJ1-2; D may be TRBD1 (6 bases). This CDR3 is built from 14 residues. In germline, CDR1 is SEHNR, CDR2 FQNEAQ (reference sequence). V lost 4 bases and J lost 4, with 13 bases in between.

The gene calls are TRBV19 and TRBJ2-3, with 7 bases matching TRBD1. V dropped 4 bases and J dropped 2; count of bases not matched to a gene: 6. Germline V gene sequence: CDR1 LNHDA, CDR2 SQIVND (reference sequence). This CDR3 is 15 amino acids long. The DNA of the CDR3 is TGTGCCAGTAGTACGACAGGGACCGTCACAGATACGCAGTATTTT. Amino acid sequence: CASSTTGTVTDTQYF.

The gene calls are TRBV30 and TRBJ2-3; TRBD1 matches at 9 bases. The CDR3 extends over 16 amino acids. Germline loops: CDR1 GTSNPN, CDR2 SVGIG (reference sequence). Trimming removed 3 bases from V and 4 bases from J; junction bases left unmatched: 11. The CDR3 here is CAWRSFRTGVADTQYF. The CDR3 DNA follows: TGTGCCTGGAGATCGTTCCGGACAGGGGTGGCAGATACGCAGTATTTT.

V usage is TRBV11-1 and J usage is TRBJ2-1, with 9 bases identical to TRBD2. Germline V gene data show CDR1 as SGHAT and CDR2 as FQDESV (reference sequence). V dropped 4 bases and J dropped 6; count of bases not matched to a gene: 7. This CDR3 contains 15 residues. CDR3 nucleotides: TGTGCCAGCAGCTCGCTAGCGGGGTTCGTCAATGAGCAGTTCTTC. Protein product: CASSSLAGFVNEQFF.

The chain carries TRBV18 and TRBJ2-3, with TRBD2 matching over 13 bases. J lost 2 bases, V lost 5 bases, and 1 base had no gene match. This CDR3 is 15 amino acids long. In germline, CDR1 is KGHSH, CDR2 LQKENI. Written as DNA, the CDR3 is TGTGCCAGCTCAGGGACTAGCGGGAACACAGATACGCAGTATTTT. Protein: CASSGTSGNTDTQYF. Complete variable domain (other parts from reference TRBV18 and TRBJ2-3): NAGVMQNPRHLVRRRGQEARLRCSPMKGHSHVYWYRQLPEEGLKFMVYLQKENIIDESGMPKERFSAEFPKEGPSILRIQQVVRGDSAAYFCASSGTSGNTDTQYFGPGTRLTVL.

The V and J genes are TRBV15 and TRBJ2-7; TRBD2 might be the D (6 bases). The CDR3 loop spans 12 amino acids. Trimming cost V 0 bases and J 11 bases, with 11 bases left between them. Germline values: CDR1 LNHNV, CDR2 YYDKDF (reference sequence). CDR3 amino acids: CATSRDTGEKYF. CDR3 coding DNA: TGTGCCACCAGCAGAGATACGGGGGAAAAGTACTTC.

The chain has TRBV27 and TRBJ1-4; no clear D. Germline CDR1 is MNHEY and CDR2 is SMNVEV (reference sequence). Trimming took 0 bases from V and 7 from J, leaving 12 bases between them. This CDR3 has 15 amino acids. CDR3 loop: CASSLSFMAGEKLFF. DNA of the CDR3: TGTGCCAGCAGTTTATCGTTCATGGCAGGTGAAAAACTGTTTTTT.

The rearrangement links TRBV5-5 to TRBJ2-7, with 8 bases fitting TRBD1. V trimming: 2 bases; J trimming: 4 bases; junction bases outside the gene matches: 5. There are 14 residues in the CDR3. CDR1 and CDR2 from the germline V gene are SGHKS and YYEKEE (reference sequence). For the CDR3, the DNA is TGTGCCAGCAGCTTTGGACAGGGTGGGTACGAGCAGTACTTC. It codes for CASSFGQGGYEQYF.

This rearrangement joins TRBV7-9 to TRBJ2-1; 8 bases are shared with TRBD1. The CDR3 has 12 amino acids. Germline assignment: CDR1 SEHNR and CDR2 FQNEAQ (reference sequence). J lost 14 bases, V lost 5 bases, and 8 bases had no gene match. This CDR3 reads CASSGGQGREFF. CDR3 DNA sequence: TGTGCCAGCAGCGGAGGACAGGGTAGGGAGTTCTTC.

This clone was picked up a small number of times. The chain links TRBV6-2 or TRBV6-3 to TRBJ1-1; D is perhaps TRBD1 (6 bases). From germline, CDR1 is MNHEY and CDR2 SVGEGT. With 5 bases removed from V and 4 bases from J, the gap between germline ends came to 17 bases. This CDR3 region has 15 residues. CDR3 nucleotides: TGTGCCAGCAGTCACCAACAGGGAGGGGGCACTGAAGCTTTCTTT. The encoded protein is CASSHQQGGGTEAFF.

This chain links TRBV30 with TRBJ1-1; the D is unclear. The CDR3 consists of 12 residues. V lost 0 bases to trimming and J lost 4 bases, with 6 bases between them. The germline gives CDR1 GTSNPN, CDR2 SVGIG (reference sequence). The DNA for the CDR3 is TGTGCCTGGAGTGTACGGGGCACTGAAGCTTTCTTT. Translating it yields CAWSVRGTEAFF.

The V gene is TRBV25-1, the J gene TRBJ2-5; TRBD2 aligns across 7 bases. The germline V gene encodes CDR1 MGHDK and CDR2 SYGVNS. Trimming cost V 3 bases and J 3 bases; bases outside gene matches: 10. This CDR3 has 16 amino acids. The CDR3 nucleotides are TGTGCCAGCAGTGAGTTCCTGGGGGGGTTGGAAGAGACCCAGTACTTC. The encoded protein is CASSEFLGGLEETQYF.

The DNA of the CDR3 is TGTGCCAGCAGCTTGGTGGCAGGAAGTTTTAGCAATCAGCCCCAGCATTTT. It encodes CASSLVAGSFSNQPQHF. This chain connects TRBV11-2 to TRBJ1-5; D is ambiguous. Germline values: CDR1 SGHAT, CDR2 FQNNGV. The CDR3 has 17 amino acids. V was pared by 3 bases and J by 0 bases, with 15 bases between.

The chain employs TRBV7-3 and TRBJ2-6, with 8 nucleotides matching TRBD2. The junction had 5 bases not matched to a gene; V was cut back by 11 bases and J by 2 bases. The CDR3 totals 14 residues. Germline loops: CDR1 SGHTA, CDR2 FQGTGA. The CDR3 loop reads CASGGGTGANVLTF. Here the CDR3 DNA reads TGTGCCTCCGGCGGGGGGACTGGGGCCAACGTCCTGACTTTC.

The rearrangement uses TRBV25-1 and TRBJ2-1; the match to TRBD1 covers 7 bases. Per the germline V gene, CDR1 is MGHDK and CDR2 is SYGVNS. This CDR3 has 17 residues. J was trimmed by 0 bases and V by 1 base; bases with no gene match: 6. The CDR3 DNA sequence: TGTGCCAGCAGTGAATCCAAGGGGGCTAGCTCCTACAATGAGCAGTTCTTC. It is translated as CASSESKGASSYNEQFF.

This chain links TRBV29-1 with TRBJ2-1, with D tentatively TRBD1 (6 bases). Germline CDR1 reads SQVTM; CDR2 reads ANQGSEA. V was cut by 7 bases and J by 7 bases, with 14 bases left in between. The CDR3 is 12 residues long. CDR3 loop: CSALGQLNEQFF. The CDR3 DNA reads as TGCAGCGCTTTAGGACAGCTTAATGAGCAGTTCTTC.

V and J are TRBV28 and TRBJ2-7; TRBD2 is a possible D gene (5 bases). In germline, CDR1 is MDHEN, CDR2 SYDVKM. There are 14 residues in the CDR3. Trimming pared 5 bases from V and 1 base from J, leaving 12 bases between. This CDR3 is CASSLAGVSYEQYF. The CDR3 bases are TGTGCCAGCAGTCTAGCCGGGGTTTCCTACGAGCAGTACTTC.

The rearrangement joins TRBV6-5 to TRBJ1-4; D ambiguous. The CDR3 is 14 amino acids. V was trimmed by 4 bases and J by 8 bases, leaving 14 bases between them. Germline V lookup: CDR1 MNHEY, CDR2 SVGAGI. CDR3 nucleotides: TGTGCCAGCAGTTTGGTTCCGGGTAGCGAAAAACTGTTTTTT. Translated, it gives CASSLVPGSEKLFF.